The TCR beta chain described here comes from a study of OX40 agonist ivuxolimab in advanced cancers. About the research overall: Dose-escalation cases comprised hepatocellular carcinoma, melanoma, renal cell or head and neck cancer. The study, taken as a whole, reports: Clonal expansion from baseline to week 6 occurred in both CD4+ and CD8+ T cells. Which antigen the expanded peripheral T cells recognized is unknown.

This clone came up once. Its target is unknown. Trimming pared 5 bases from V and 4 bases from J, leaving 6 bases between. Germline-derived CDR1 and CDR2 are SQVTM and ANQGSEA. CDR3 length: 11 amino acids. Peripheral blood came from all dose cohorts at three timepoints. The method was immunoSEQ multiplex PCR; TCRdb's version includes in-frame clones alone and lacks a portion of them. The sample has under 65,000 clones; 85% to 95% are singletons. The chain joins TRBV29-1 to TRBJ2-1; D uncertain. The sequencing here drew on CD4+ or CD8+ T cells sorted from blood, taken in a trial of the OX40 agonist ivuxolimab. This clonotype was obtained from an adult with an advanced solid tumor such as melanoma, head and neck, liver or kidney cancer. CDR3 protein: CSVQLYNEQFF. The CDR3 nucleotides are TGCAGCGTTCAACTTTACAATGAGCAGTTCTTC.